The 10 T cell receptor beta chains presented below share a single source sample, sequenced in a study of post-analysis software for immune sequencing data. The library was made from cDNA and included unique molecular identifiers. TCRdb itself ran the PCR reads through MiXCR, one entry per CDR3 protein. The table records about 430,000 distinct CDR3 sequences, about 40% of them present only once. Their target antigens are unknown. Overall study findings and caveats: Patients showed TRBV5-6, TRBV5-1 and TRBV20-1 among several TRBV segments more frequent than in controls.

The sample consisted of blood. All receptors come from a girl aged 2 to 9 with multiple sclerosis.

Points on this clonotype: Germline is not matched at one junction end, which may reflect a read error. This rearrangement joins TRBV11-1 to TRBJ2-7, with 14 bases matching TRBD2. The CDR3 is made up of 23 amino acids. Germline V gene data show CDR1 as SGHAT and CDR2 as FQDESV (reference sequence). This chain's CDR3 is CAGSLATPNKGTSGGEPSYEQYF. The DNA of the CDR3 is TGTGCCGGCAGCTTAGCCACCCCCAATAAGGGGACTAGCGGGGGAGAACCCTCCTACGAGCAGTACTTC.

CDR3 DNA: TGTGCCACCAGCAGAGATTGGGCGGTTCGGAACTATGGCTACACCTTC. Protein sequence: CATSRDWAVRNYGYTF. This rearrangement joins TRBV15 to TRBJ1-2; D is undetermined. V dropped 0 bases and J dropped 2 bases, with 13 bases sitting between them. CDR3 size: 16 residues. Germline V gives CDR1 LNHNV, CDR2 YYDKDF (reference sequence).

V is TRBV5-1 and J is TRBJ2-7; maybe TRBD2 (5 bases). The CDR3 has 16 residues. From germline, CDR1 is SGHRS and CDR2 YFSETQ. V was clipped by 4 bases and J by 0 bases, with 17 bases between them. Here the CDR3 reads CASSPRTTGSSYEQYF. DNA for the CDR3: TGCGCCAGCAGCCCGCGGACGACGGGGAGCTCCTACGAGCAGTACTTC.

The chain recombines TRBV20-1 with TRBJ2-1, with 8 positions matching TRBD2. V trimming: 5 bases; J trimming: 6 bases; junction bases outside the gene matches: 6. CDR1 is DFQATT and CDR2 is SNEGSKA in the germline V gene (reference sequence). The CDR3 is 13 amino acids. DNA of the CDR3: TGCAGTGCTGTGAGCGGGAGAGTCAATGAGCAGTTCTTC. The encoded protein is CSAVSGRVNEQFF.

The chain carries TRBV6-1 and TRBJ2-5; D is perhaps TRBD1 or TRBD2 (5 bases each). This CDR3 has 15 residues. Germline CDR1 and CDR2: MNHNS and SASEGT. With 5 bases removed from V and 0 bases from J, the gap between germline ends came to 13 bases. CDR3: CASSRPLGHQETQYF. Here the CDR3 DNA reads TGTGCCAGCAGTCGACCCCTGGGACACCAAGAGACCCAGTACTTC.

The V gene is TRBV7-3, the J gene TRBJ2-1; D possibly matches TRBD1 or TRBD2 (6 bases each). The CDR3 is 14 amino acids. The V and J ends lost 5 bases and 8 bases respectively, with 16 bases between them. Germline lookup yields CDR1 SGHTA and CDR2 FQGTGA. DNA of the CDR3: TGTGCCAGCAGCATGTCTTGGGGGGCGTATGAGCAGTTCTTC. This codes for CASSMSWGAYEQFF.

The genes are TRBV20-1 and TRBJ2-7; the D is unclear. V lost 6 bases and J lost 2, with 11 bases in between. Germline assignment: CDR1 DFQATT and CDR2 SNEGSKA (reference sequence). The length of the CDR3 is 12 residues. DNA of the CDR3: TGCAGTGCCCGACGGAGAACCTACGAGCAGTACTTC. Its translation is CSARRRTYEQYF.

The chain links TRBV29-1 to TRBJ1-5; D remains ambiguous. Per germline, CDR1 SQVTM and CDR2 ANQGSEA. The CDR3 loop spans 13 amino acids. V lost 4 bases and J 0 bases, leaving 7 bases between the germline ends. The DNA for the CDR3 is TGCAGCGTTGGGGAGTTTAGCAATCAGCCCCAGCATTTT. It is translated as CSVGEFSNQPQHF.

This clonotype occurred a few times. This chain connects TRBV20-1 to TRBJ1-2; D perhaps matches TRBD1 (6 bases). Germline V CDR1 and CDR2: DFQATT, SNEGSKA (reference sequence). This CDR3 has 13 amino acids. V was trimmed by 2 bases and J by 8 bases, leaving 15 bases between them. CDR3 nucleotides: TGCAGTGCTAGATCGGACAGTGGCTCAGGCTACACCTTC. It specifies CSARSDSGSGYTF.

The chain combines TRBV5-1 with TRBJ2-5; D unclear. V was pared by 1 base and J by 5 bases, with 15 bases between. There are 15 residues in the CDR3. Looked up from germline, CDR1 is SGHRS and CDR2 is YFSETQ. The DNA for the CDR3 is TGCGCCAGCAGCTTGAACACGAGACTGTTGGAGACCCAGTACTTC. Its translation: CASSLNTRLLETQYF.